The 24 T cell receptor beta chains listed next were all sequenced from one sample in a study of graft-versus-host responses after intestinal transplantation. Assay used: immunoSEQ multiplex PCR; TCRdb lists only in-frame clones, some missing. Here the sample spans about 70,000 clones, roughly 90% being singletons. Their target antigens are unknown. This specimen was unstimulated CD8+ T cells sorted from spleen or lymph node cells, taken before transplant. The receptors here all came from a human donor who was the organ donor for an intestinal transplant.

Only one count was recorded for this clone. The chain is built from TRBV28 and TRBJ1-2, with unresolved D. This CDR3 comprises 15 residues. Deletions cut 2 bases from V and 3 bases from J, with 13 bases between. Germline V gives CDR1 MDHEN, CDR2 SYDVKM. The CDR3 nucleotides are TGTGCCAGCAGTTTAGAGCCACGTCAATACTATGGCTACACCTTC. Translated: CASSLEPRQYYGYTF.

This rearrangement joins TRBV7-2 to TRBJ1-5; D may be TRBD1 (6 bases). Germline CDR1 and CDR2: SGHTA and FQGNSA. Trimming left V 6 bases short and J 2 bases short, with 17 bases between. The CDR3 has 16 amino acids. The CDR3 DNA follows: TGTGCCAGCAGTTCCGACAGGTCCGCTGGCAATCAGCCCCAGCATTTT. Its translation is CASSSDRSAGNQPQHF.

The chain couples TRBV28 to TRBJ2-7; 12 nucleotides align to TRBD2. Germline assignment: CDR1 MDHEN and CDR2 SYDVKM. V dropped 6 bases and J dropped 4; count of bases not matched to a gene: 7. The CDR3 runs 15 residues. The CDR3 spells CASSPSGGGYYEQYV. CDR3 coding DNA: TGTGCCAGCAGCCCTAGCGGGGGGGGATATTACGAGCAGTACGTC.

This clone has only one observation. The V call is TRBV5-1, the J call TRBJ2-1; D is perhaps TRBD2 (5 bases). Germline CDR1 SGHRS, CDR2 YFSETQ. Deletions cut 0 bases from V and 9 bases from J, with 16 bases between. CDR3 size: 15 residues. DNA for the CDR3: TGCGCCAGCAGCTTGGGCCCGCACAGAGAGGGTGAGCAGTTCTTC. Its protein product is CASSLGPHREGEQFF.

The V and J genes are TRBV5-4 and TRBJ1-1; D unclear. V lost 1 base, J lost 11 bases, and 12 bases lay in between. Germline loops: CDR1 SGHNT, CDR2 YYREEE (reference sequence). This CDR3 contains 12 residues. The CDR3 here is CASSLNSGMAFF. The DNA of the CDR3 is TGTGCCAGCAGCTTGAATAGCGGGATGGCTTTCTTT.

The chain carries TRBV10-3 and TRBJ1-1, with a tentative D call TRBD1 (6 bases). The V end lost 2 bases, the J end lost 8 bases, and 6 bases lay between the germline ends. CDR1 is ENHRY and CDR2 is SYGVKD in the germline V gene. The CDR3 loop spans 11 amino acids. As DNA, the CDR3 is TGTGCCATCAGTGAGGGGACAGAAGCTTTCTTT. This gives the protein CAISEGTEAFF.

The V call is TRBV5-4, the J call TRBJ2-5, with D maybe TRBD1 (6 bases). Looked up from germline, CDR1 is SGHNT and CDR2 is YYREEE (reference sequence). This CDR3 region has 16 residues. V was trimmed by 0 bases and J by 2 bases, leaving 14 bases between them. This chain's CDR3 is CASSLDSEDRQETQYF. The CDR3 DNA is TGTGCCAGCAGCTTGGACTCTGAGGACAGACAAGAGACCCAGTACTTC.

This chain uses TRBV5-6 with TRBJ1-2, with D unclear. V shed 6 bases and J shed 6 bases, with 24 bases lying between them. Germline-derived CDR1 and CDR2 are SGHDT and YYEEEE. The CDR3 runs to 16 residues. As DNA, the CDR3 is TGTGCCAGCACCTTTAGTGGGGAGGAGTTAAGCAATGGCTACACCTTC. Translation gives CASTFSGEELSNGYTF.

In its sample, this clone was seen once. The V gene is TRBV6-4, the J gene TRBJ1-1, with TRBD1 as a possible D gene (6 bases). The CDR3 has 12 residues. V was pared by 2 bases and J by 6 bases, with 7 bases between. From germline, CDR1 is MRHNA and CDR2 SNTAGT. The CDR3 loop reads CASSDGGPEAFF. CDR3 coding DNA: TGTGCCAGCAGTGACGGGGGCCCTGAAGCTTTCTTT.

V and J are TRBV6-5 and TRBJ2-3, with 12 bases fitting TRBD2. With 3 bases clipped from V and 7 bases from J, the junction kept 8 bases outside the gene matches. This CDR3 has 16 residues. Germline CDR1 MNHEY, CDR2 SVGAGI. The CDR3 loop is CASSYVLAGGQNTQYF. The CDR3 DNA reads as TGTGCCAGCAGTTATGTCCTAGCGGGGGGGCAAAATACGCAGTATTTT.

V and J are TRBV4-3 and TRBJ1-1; possible D gene TRBD1, 6 bases. Germline loops: CDR1 LGHNA, CDR2 YSLEER. V was trimmed by 0 bases and J by 5 bases, leaving 7 bases between them. This CDR3 comprises 13 residues. CDR3 DNA sequence: TGCGCCAGCAGCCAAGACAGGGGAACTGAAGCTTTCTTT. The encoded protein is CASSQDRGTEAFF.

The V call is TRBV13, the J call TRBJ1-2; possible D gene TRBD1, 5 bases. Germline V gives CDR1 PRHDT, CDR2 FYEKMQ (reference sequence). The length of the CDR3 is 15 residues. V lost 0 bases to trimming and J lost 2 bases, with 10 bases between them. The CDR3 here is CASSLGPGDNYGYTF. As DNA, the CDR3 is TGTGCCAGCAGCTTAGGTCCGGGGGACAACTATGGCTACACCTTC.

This chain joins TRBV16 and TRBJ1-1, with 10 bases lining up with TRBD1. CDR1 and CDR2 from the germline V gene are KGHSY and FQNENV. With V trimmed by 0 bases and J by 11 bases, 3 bases remained unmatched. CDR3 length: 13 amino acids. The CDR3 coding sequence is TGTGCCAGCAGCCAATCGACAGGGGGCCATGCTTTCTTT. This encodes CASSQSTGGHAFF.

The chain couples TRBV7-8 to TRBJ2-3; perhaps TRBD2 as D (5 bases). Germline CDR1 reads SGHVS; CDR2 reads FQNEAQ. The CDR3 totals 15 residues. V lost 7 bases and J 1 base, leaving 15 bases between the germline ends. The CDR3 DNA follows: TGTGCCAGCACCCCCCCGGCGGGCCGCACAGATACGCAGTATTTT. This codes for CASTPPAGRTDTQYF.

The V gene is TRBV19, the J gene TRBJ2-1; D not certain. The V end was cut by 6 bases, the J end by 0 bases, with 12 bases between. CDR1 LNHDA and CDR2 SQIVND come from the germline V gene (reference sequence). There are 15 residues in the CDR3. CDR3 amino acids: CASSINPGSYNEQFF. CDR3 DNA: TGTGCCAGTAGCATCAATCCGGGCTCCTACAATGAGCAGTTCTTC.

J is TRBJ1-3 and V is TRBV7-2, with D possibly TRBD1 on 5 matching bases. Trimming took off 4 bases at V and 1 base at J, with 8 bases between the two ends. CDR3 length: 14 residues. Germline V gives CDR1 SGHTA, CDR2 FQGNSA. DNA for the CDR3: TGTGCCAGCAGCTATTCAGGGTCTGGAAACACCATATATTTT. This sequence encodes CASSYSGSGNTIYF.

This rearrangement joins TRBV19 to TRBJ1-6; TRBD1 matches at 8 bases. Losses at the gene ends were 6 bases for V and 9 bases for J; bases not matched to a gene: 7. This CDR3 is 14 amino acids long. From germline, CDR1 is LNHDA and CDR2 SQIVND (reference sequence). CDR3 DNA: TGTGCCAGTAGGCTACAGGGGGAAATTTCACCCCTCCACTTT. This gives the protein CASRLQGEISPLHF.

The rearrangement links TRBV11-2 to TRBJ2-7; D is uncertain. V lost 6 bases, J lost 2 bases, and 8 bases lay in between. The CDR3 consists of 12 residues. Germline-derived CDR1 and CDR2 are SGHAT and FQNNGV. The CDR3 sequence: CASSPGAYEQYV. In DNA form, the CDR3 reads TGTGCCAGCAGTCCTGGGGCCTACGAGCAGTACGTC.

V and J are TRBV28 and TRBJ1-2, with 9 bases matching TRBD1. Germline V lookup: CDR1 MDHEN, CDR2 SYDVKM. The CDR3 runs to 16 residues. Trimming cost V 6 bases and J 6 bases; bases outside gene matches: 14. Here the CDR3 DNA reads TGTGCCAGCAGCTGGCCACCGGGACAGGGAGTGGATGGCTACACCTTC. The encoded protein is CASSWPPGQGVDGYTF.

The genes are TRBV28 and TRBJ1-5; 7 nucleotides line up with TRBD1. The germline gives CDR1 MDHEN, CDR2 SYDVKM. The ends lost 3 bases at V and 0 bases at J; junction bases unmatched: 2. This CDR3 spans 15 amino acids. CDR3 loop: CASSFTGDSNQPQHF. The CDR3 DNA follows: TGTGCCAGCAGTTTCACAGGGGATAGCAATCAGCCCCAGCATTTT.

V usage is TRBV5-1 and J usage is TRBJ2-1; 7 nucleotides line up with TRBD1. From germline, CDR1 is SGHRS and CDR2 YFSETQ. The CDR3 spans 13 residues. Unmatched junction bases numbered 1, after V lost 3 bases and J lost 4 bases. The CDR3: CASSSTGYNEQFF. In DNA, the CDR3 is TGCGCCAGCAGCTCGACAGGGTACAATGAGCAGTTCTTC.

This clone was seen only once. The V call is TRBV30, the J call TRBJ1-1; no reliable D call. This CDR3 spans 11 amino acids. V dropped 4 bases and J dropped 2 bases, with 5 bases sitting between them. CDR1 and CDR2 (germline): GTSNPN, SVGIG (reference sequence). CDR3 DNA: TGTGCCTGGAATTATAACACTGAAGCTTTCTTT. It codes for CAWNYNTEAFF.

The chain has TRBV27 and TRBJ1-4; 9 positions match TRBD1. Unmatched junction bases numbered 8, after V lost 1 base and J lost 8 bases. The length of the CDR3 is 16 residues. The germline CDR1 and CDR2 sequences are MNHEY and SMNVEV (reference sequence). CDR3 protein: CASSLWRTGVLEKLFF. Here the CDR3 DNA reads TGTGCCAGCAGTTTATGGCGGACAGGGGTTCTCGAAAAACTGTTTTTT. Using reference TRBV27 and TRBJ1-4 for the parts outside the CDR3, the full variable domain is EAQVTQNPRYLITVTGKKLTVTCSQNMNHEYMSWYRQDPGLGLRQIYYSMNVEVTDKGDVPEGYKVSRKEKRNFPLILESPSPNQTSLYFCASSLWRTGVLEKLFFGSGTQLSVL.

The genes are TRBV6-6 and TRBJ1-2; D is unresolved. The V gene lost 7 bases and the J gene lost 3 bases, with 6 bases spanning the gap. The CDR3 consists of 11 residues. Per the germline V gene, CDR1 is MNHNY and CDR2 is SVGAGI (reference sequence). CDR3 amino acids: CASIEDYGYTF. The CDR3 DNA is TGTGCCAGCATTGAGGACTATGGCTACACCTTC.